The following is a TCR beta chain sequence with its context. V was pared by 5 bases and J by 2 bases, with 12 bases between. Germline lookup yields CDR1 MNHEY and CDR2 SVGAGI. This CDR3 has 14 amino acids. The data originate from a study of TIL therapy for anti-PD-1-resistant metastatic lung cancer. Indicated time point: pre-treatment sample, taken before nivolumab and TIL therapy. Sequencing used immunoSEQ v3. Some clones are missing from TCRdb's copy, which holds only in-frame ones; the method was immunoSEQ multiplex PCR. The sample has 10,000 to 15,000 clones, 80% seen once. Here the sequenced sample was blood, taken at baseline. The V and J genes are TRBV6-5 and TRBJ1-2; D not resolved. This TCR was recovered from a person aged 25-79 years with non-small cell lung cancer. CDR3 bases: TGTGCCAGCAGTCTCGGCGAGGTGAACTATGGCTACACCTTC. It yields the protein CASSLGEVNYGYTF.